One sample yielded the 18 T cell receptor beta chains listed below, sequenced in a study of cytomegalovirus exposure and HLA in healthy donors. The study ran its PCR with 60 Vbeta and 13 Jbeta primers. Assay used: immunoSEQ multiplex PCR; TCRdb lists only in-frame clones, some missing. Altogether 150,000 or so clones are present, less than 80% being singletons, with the ten largest covering 0.7% to 0.8%. Sequencing was done on a sample of PBMCs. All receptors come from a female donor in good health and CMV-seronegative.

Only one count was recorded for this clone. V is TRBV7-9 and J is TRBJ2-2, with 9 bases that match TRBD2. The V gene end was trimmed by 5 bases and the J gene end by 6 bases; junction bases not matched to a gene: 10. There are 16 residues in the CDR3. The germline gives CDR1 SEHNR, CDR2 FQNEAQ (reference sequence). DNA for the CDR3: TGTGCCAGCAGCCTACCGACTAGCGGAGTAGCCGGGGAGCTGTTTTTT. Protein: CASSLPTSGVAGELFF.

The chain employs TRBV28 and TRBJ1-4; TRBD1 might be the D (6 bases). Germline V gene data show CDR1 as MDHEN and CDR2 as SYDVKM. V was trimmed by 4 bases and J by 3 bases, leaving 12 bases between them. CDR3 length: 15 amino acids. In DNA, the CDR3 is TGTGCCAGCAGTTCCCCGCAGGGGCCTAATGAAAAACTGTTTTTT. Protein product: CASSSPQGPNEKLFF.

The chain links TRBV4-1 to TRBJ1-6, with D unclear. This CDR3 has 12 residues. V was clipped by 0 bases and J by 12 bases, with 6 bases between them. CDR1 and CDR2 (germline): MGHRA, YSYEKL. The CDR3 region has the DNA TGCGCCAGCAGCCAAGACAGGCGACCCCTCCACTTT. Protein product: CASSQDRRPLHF.

This chain connects TRBV19 to TRBJ1-5; TRBD1 aligns across 11 bases. Trimming took 4 bases from V and 0 from J; bases not matched to a gene: 8. Per the germline V gene, CDR1 is LNHDA and CDR2 is SQIVND (reference sequence). This CDR3 has 18 residues. CDR3 in amino acids: CASSTRTGGDYSNQPQHF. In nucleotides, the CDR3 is TGTGCCAGTAGTACAAGGACAGGGGGCGATTATAGCAATCAGCCCCAGCATTTT.

For this clone: One junction end does not reproduce the germline sequence, and a read error may be involved. The V gene is TRBV7-6, the J gene TRBJ1-1; weak D call: TRBD1 (5 bases). The CDR3 loop spans 15 amino acids. Germline V gene data show CDR1 as SGHVS and CDR2 as FNYEAQ. Written as DNA, the CDR3 is TGTGTCAGCAGAAAACGGGGGAGAGGAGACACTGAAGCTTTCTTT. Its translation: CVSRKRGRGDTEAFF.

The rearrangement joins TRBV6-1 to TRBJ1-3; no firm D call. Germline CDR1 MNHNS, CDR2 SASEGT. The CDR3 runs to 16 residues. V lost 2 bases and J lost 0, with 11 bases in between. CDR3 protein: CASSERETNSGNTIYF. The CDR3 DNA reads as TGTGCCAGCAGTGAACGGGAGACCAACTCTGGAAACACCATATATTTT.

The V call is TRBV7-9, the J call TRBJ2-7; 9 nucleotides align to TRBD1. The germline V gene encodes CDR1 SEHNR and CDR2 FQNEAQ (reference sequence). There are 14 residues in the CDR3. Losses at the gene ends were 5 bases for V and 2 bases for J; bases not matched to a gene: 4. CDR3 residues: CASSEGQGTYEQYF. The CDR3 region has the DNA TGTGCCAGCAGCGAGGGACAGGGAACCTACGAGCAGTACTTC.

V usage is TRBV4-2 and J usage is TRBJ2-1, with 11 bases identical to TRBD2. V shed 4 bases, J shed 3 bases, and the junction held 2 bases outside the gene matches. The germline CDR1 and CDR2 sequences are LGHNA and YNFKEQ. CDR3 size: 15 residues. CDR3 nucleotides: TGTGCCAGCAGCCGCGGGACTAGCGGCTACAATGAGCAGTTCTTC. Its translation: CASSRGTSGYNEQFF.

The chain recombines TRBV7-9 with TRBJ2-7; D ambiguous. Germline V gives CDR1 SEHNR, CDR2 FQNEAQ (reference sequence). This CDR3 contains 11 residues. V was cut by 5 bases and J by 1 base, with 3 bases left in between. The CDR3 is CASSPSYEQYF. Written as DNA, the CDR3 is TGTGCCAGCAGCCCTTCCTACGAGCAGTACTTC.

This clone was seen a handful of times. The rearrangement joins TRBV7-2 to TRBJ2-5; 13 positions match TRBD2. Trimming at V came to 1 base and at J to 2 bases, leaving 7 bases not matched to a gene. Germline CDR1 and CDR2: SGHTA and FQGNSA. The CDR3 totals 18 residues. CDR3 loop: CASSLVLAGGPRQETQYF. CDR3 nucleotide sequence: TGTGCCAGCAGCTTAGTACTAGCGGGGGGGCCGAGGCAAGAGACCCAGTACTTC.

A remark on this clone: Germline and junction disagree at one end, which may indicate a read error. The chain links TRBV19 to TRBJ2-6; TRBD1 matches 9 bases. Germline V gives CDR1 LNHDA, CDR2 SQIVND (reference sequence). The CDR3 spans 16 residues. CDR3 nucleotide sequence: TGTGCCAGTAGTATCTCACAGGGGGCTGGGGCCAACGGCCTGACTTTC. Protein sequence: CASSISQGAGANGLTF.

In this sample, this clone turned up once. The chain carries TRBV15 and TRBJ2-3, with a tentative D call TRBD1 (5 bases). CDR1 and CDR2 (germline): LNHNV, YYDKDF (reference sequence). The germline V and J ends were trimmed by 1 base and 2 bases, with 19 bases remaining between them. This CDR3 has 18 amino acids. The CDR3 protein is CATSRVVGVAGPTDTQYF. The CDR3 region has the DNA TGTGCCACCAGCAGAGTGGTAGGGGTGGCCGGACCCACAGATACGCAGTATTTT. The full variable domain, rest sourced from reference TRBV15 and TRBJ2-3, is DAMVIQNPRYQVTQFGKPVTLSCSQTLNHNVMYWYQQKSSQAPKLLFHYYDKDFNNEADTPDNFQSRRPNTSFCFLDIRSPGLGDTAMYLCATSRVVGVAGPTDTQYFGPGTRLTVL.

V and J are TRBV29-1 and TRBJ2-3, with D possibly being TRBD1 (5 bases). Germline CDR1 reads SQVTM; CDR2 reads ANQGSEA. The CDR3 has 11 amino acids. For the CDR3, the DNA is TGCAGAACAGGTTTAACAGATACGCAGTATTTT. This translates into CRTGLTDTQYF.

V usage is TRBV28 and J usage is TRBJ1-5; TRBD1 is a possible D gene (5 bases). The CDR3 consists of 11 residues. The germline V gene has CDR1 MDHEN and CDR2 SYDVKM. Trimming removed 4 bases at V and 11 bases at J, with 9 bases between. Here the CDR3 reads CASSYRSAQHF. The CDR3 nucleotides are TGTGCCAGCAGTTACAGGTCGGCCCAGCATTTT.

V gene TRBV7-2 combines with J gene TRBJ1-2, with 7 bases identical to TRBD1. The CDR3 covers 16 residues. With V trimmed by 2 bases and J by 5 bases, 11 bases remained unmatched. Germline CDR1 and CDR2: SGHTA and FQGNSA. CDR3 in DNA: TGTGCCAGCAGCTTAAATCCCGTAGACAGGGCTTATGGCTACACCTTC. This codes for CASSLNPVDRAYGYTF. The full variable domain, with the rest looked up from reference TRBV7-2 and TRBJ1-2, is GAGVSQSPSNKVTEKGKDVELRCDPISGHTALYWYRQSLGQGLEFLIYFQGNSAPDKSGLPSDRFSAERTGGSVSTLTIQRTQQEDSAVYLCASSLNPVDRAYGYTFGSGTRLTVV.

The chain uses TRBV25-1 and TRBJ2-1, with 8 bases identical to TRBD2. The CDR3 has 14 amino acids. In germline, CDR1 is MGHDK, CDR2 SYGVNS. Trimming removed 3 bases from V and 8 bases from J; junction bases left unmatched: 6. The CDR3 nucleotides read TGTGCCAGCAGTGAGAAGCGGGAGTACGATGAGCAGTTCTTC. Its translation: CASSEKREYDEQFF.

This chain connects TRBV30 to TRBJ1-2; the match to TRBD1 covers 10 bases. Germline values: CDR1 GTSNPN, CDR2 SVGIG (reference sequence). With V trimmed by 3 bases and J by 4 bases, 11 bases remained unmatched. This CDR3 contains 16 residues. The CDR3 sequence: CAWRPPAGQGTYGYTF. CDR3 DNA: TGTGCCTGGAGGCCTCCCGCGGGACAGGGGACCTATGGCTACACCTTC.

Of note for this clone: The junction differs from germline at one of its ends, possibly a read error. Other nucleotide sequences from this sample produce the same CDR3. This chain links TRBV9 with TRBJ1-2; D is perhaps TRBD1 (5 bases). The germline V gene has CDR1 SGDLS and CDR2 YYNGEE. CDR3 length equals 15 residues. DNA for the CDR3: TGTGCCAGCAGCCCCGACCCTACAGGAAACTACGGCTACACCTTC. Its translation: CASSPDPTGNYGYTF.